Listed below are T cell receptor beta chains from one sample, sequenced in a study of blood T cells in healthy people across ages. TCRdb passed the 5' RACE reads through MiXCR, listing each CDR3 protein once. The table has approximately 800,000 distinct CDR3 sequences, more than 20% seen once. The sample also formed part of further work on T cells of mothers and their children.

The specimen sequenced was blood. The receptors come from a boy aged 10-17 years in good health. The CDR3 runs from the conserved cysteine through the conserved F or W. D genes are given only for firm matches. Not all rows give a size; the values are once, few, many and, for expanded clones, a class.

TRBV7-9	TRBJ2-1	-	many	CASSRNTGHEQFF	TGTGCCAGCAGCCGCAACACAGGGCACGAGCAGTTCTTC
TRBV5-1	TRBJ2-1	-	-	CASSPDRAGSEQFF	TGCGCCAGCAGCCCAGACAGGGCGGGGAGTGAGCAGTTCTTC
TRBV6-1	TRBJ2-5	-	-	CASTRDVQETQYF	TGTGCCAGCACCCGGGACGTTCAAGAGACCCAGTACTTC
TRBV12-3/TRBV12-4	TRBJ1-6	-	-	CASIADGANSPLHF	TGTGCCAGCATCGCGGACGGAGCTAATTCACCCCTCCACTTT
TRBV2	TRBJ2-7	-	-	CASSLPVSTPYEQYF	TGTGCCAGCAGTTTACCGGTTTCCACGCCCTACGAGCAGTACTTC
TRBV28	TRBJ1-5	-	-	CASSLEVGVNQPQHF	TGTGCCAGCAGTTTAGAGGTAGGAGTCAATCAGCCCCAGCATTTT
TRBV4-3	TRBJ2-1	-	few	CASSHLRFRAEQFF	TGCGCCAGCAGCCACCTTAGATTCAGGGCTGAGCAGTTCTTC
TRBV5-1	TRBJ1-1	TRBD1	few	CASSSGTGGGKAFF	TGCGCCAGCAGCTCCGGGACAGGGGGCGGAAAAGCTTTCTTT
TRBV6-2/TRBV6-3	TRBJ1-5	-	few	CASVSRGDQPQHF	TGTGCCAGCGTCTCAAGGGGCGATCAGCCCCAGCATTTT
TRBV6-6	TRBJ2-3	TRBD1	-	CASHTPGTGGADTQYF	TGTGCCAGCCACACCCCCGGGACAGGGGGCGCAGATACGCAGTATTTT
TRBV27	TRBJ2-7	TRBD1	-	CASSLRDRDQEQYF	TGTGCCAGCAGTTTGCGGGACAGGGATCAGGAGCAGTACTTC
TRBV29-1	TRBJ1-1	TRBD1	-	CSGQTGAEAFF	TGCAGCGGGCAGACAGGGGCTGAAGCTTTCTTT
TRBV20-1	TRBJ2-3	TRBD2	-	CSANLAGVTDTQYF	TGCAGTGCCAACCTAGCGGGAGTTACAGATACGCAGTATTTT
TRBV4-1	TRBJ2-2	TRBD1	-	CASSQWDSNTGELFF	TGCGCCAGCAGCCAATGGGACAGTAACACCGGGGAGCTGTTTTTT
TRBV28	TRBJ1-2	-	few	CASSFGHRGYGYTF	TGTGCCAGCAGTTTCGGGCACCGGGGATATGGCTACACCTTC
TRBV29-1	TRBJ2-4	TRBD2	-	CSVDGSGGRLAKNIQYF	TGCAGCGTTGATGGTAGCGGGGGAAGACTAGCCAAAAACATTCAGTACTTC
TRBV11-2	TRBJ2-1	-	-	CASLEGGGTYNKQFF	TGTGCCAGCCTGGAAGGTGGGGGCACCTACAATAAGCAGTTCTTC
TRBV2	TRBJ1-4	-	few	CASSLRTIGEKLFF	TGTGCCAGCAGTCTGAGGACGATAGGTGAAAAACTGTTTTTT
TRBV5-1	TRBJ2-3	TRBD1	-	CASSLAGQGGDTQYF	TGCGCCAGCAGCTTGGCCGGACAGGGGGGAGATACGCAGTATTTT
TRBV28	TRBJ2-2	-	-	CASSLTGENTGELFF	TGTGCCAGCAGTTTAACGGGAGAAAACACCGGGGAGCTGTTTTTT
TRBV28	TRBJ2-7	-	few	CASSLDGVGAYEQYF	TGTGCCAGCAGTTTGGATGGAGTTGGAGCCTACGAGCAGTACTTC
TRBV5-1	TRBJ2-5	-	few	CASSLQTTQETQYF	TGCGCCAGCAGCTTGCAAACAACTCAAGAGACCCAGTACTTC
TRBV29-1	TRBJ2-3	-	-	CSVVGGKGSTDTQYF	TGCAGCGTTGTTGGCGGGAAAGGTAGCACAGATACGCAGTATTTT
TRBV5-5	TRBJ2-3	-	-	CASTNSGGTDTQYF	TGTGCCAGCACCAACTCGGGGGGCACAGATACGCAGTATTTT
TRBV9	TRBJ2-5	-	few	CASSVGTGTQETQYF	TGTGCCAGCAGCGTAGGAACGGGGACCCAAGAGACCCAGTACTTC
TRBV6-2/TRBV6-3	TRBJ2-1	-	-	CASSYSPPGNEQFF	TGTGCCAGCAGTTACTCCCCGCCCGGGAATGAGCAGTTCTTC
TRBV5-1	TRBJ1-1	-	few	CASSPRASNAEAFF	TGCGCCAGCAGCCCCCGGGCCTCGAACGCTGAAGCTTTCTTT
TRBV3-1	TRBJ2-1	TRBD1	few	CASSQGQGTPLPNEQFF	TGTGCCAGCAGCCAAGGACAGGGGACGCCCCTGCCAAATGAGCAGTTCTTC